Shown below are 18 T cell receptor beta chains from a single sample sequenced in a study of human T cells and chemical hapten exposure. TCRdb re-derived calls from the RACE reads in MiXCR, one entry per CDR3 protein. The data contain 180,000 or so distinct CDR3 sequences, more than 25% of them singletons. Time point described: pre-sensitization, week 0. Documented treatment: therapeutic diphenylcyclopropenone sensitization with weekly scalp DPC. This material consisted of whole blood, taken in connection with sensitization to the hapten diphenylcyclopropenone (DPC). Source of these receptors: a woman aged 25 to 39 with alopecia areata. Some clones in this sample may be carry-over from other donors' samples.

This clonotype was seen more than once but under ten times. This chain joins TRBV3-1 and TRBJ1-4; no clear D. V gave up 1 base and J gave up 5 bases, with 11 bases separating them. This CDR3 has 15 amino acids. Per germline, CDR1 LGHDT and CDR2 YNNKEL (reference sequence). The CDR3 here is CASSQVATVNEKLFF. CDR3 in DNA: TGTGCCAGCAGCCAAGTCGCAACAGTCAATGAAAAACTGTTTTTT.

V and J are TRBV29-1 and TRBJ1-5, with a possible D match to TRBD1 (5 bases). Germline V gives CDR1 SQVTM, CDR2 ANQGSEA. The CDR3 consists of 12 residues. V lost 0 bases, J lost 6 bases, and 6 bases lay in between. The CDR3 loop reads CSVEERGQPQHF. Written as DNA, the CDR3 is TGCAGCGTTGAAGAGAGGGGTCAGCCCCAGCATTTT. The whole variable domain, filled in from reference TRBV29-1 and TRBJ1-5, reads SAVISQKPSRDICQRGTSLTIQCQVDSQVTMMFWYRQQPGQSLTLIATANQGSEATYESGFVIDKFPISRPNLTFSTLTVSNMSPEDSSIYLCSVEERGQPQHFGDGTRLSIL.

The chain joins TRBV5-5 to TRBJ1-1; possibly TRBD1 for D (5 bases). Germline V gene sequence: CDR1 SGHKS, CDR2 YYEKEE (reference sequence). This CDR3 comprises 14 residues. The V gene lost 0 bases and the J gene lost 8 bases, with 14 bases spanning the gap. The CDR3 sequence: CASSLGLAGAEAFF. Here the CDR3 DNA reads TGTGCCAGCAGCTTGGGTTTGGCCGGGGCCGAAGCTTTCTTT.

This clonotype was recorded a few times. The chain uses TRBV11-2 and TRBJ2-7; D is tentatively TRBD1 or TRBD2 (5 bases each). This CDR3 comprises 14 residues. Trimming took 3 bases from V and 5 from J, leaving 14 bases between them. The germline gives CDR1 SGHAT, CDR2 FQNNGV. The CDR3 loop is CASSLGVGVDEQYF. The CDR3 region has the DNA TGTGCCAGCAGCTTGGGGGTCGGGGTCGACGAGCAGTACTTC.

The V gene is TRBV28, the J gene TRBJ1-5; D is unclear. The CDR3 consists of 12 residues. V was trimmed by 8 bases and J by 5 bases, leaving 10 bases between them. CDR1 and CDR2 from the germline V gene are MDHEN and SYDVKM. CDR3 amino acids: CASLDSYQPQHF. The CDR3 DNA sequence: TGTGCCAGCCTGGACTCTTATCAGCCCCAGCATTTT.

This clonotype was detected a few times. The chain recombines TRBV6-5 with TRBJ2-7; no clear D. The CDR3 runs 11 residues. Germline V CDR1 and CDR2: MNHEY, SVGAGI. V lost 2 bases and J 6 bases, leaving 5 bases between the germline ends. In nucleotides, the CDR3 is TGTGCCAGCAGTTACGGGCCCGAGCAGTACTTC. Its protein is CASSYGPEQYF.

This chain links TRBV29-1 with TRBJ1-2; 10 nucleotides match TRBD1. V was clipped by 4 bases and J by 8 bases; unmatched bases: 13. The CDR3 totals 15 residues. Germline V gives CDR1 SQVTM, CDR2 ANQGSEA. The CDR3 DNA sequence: TGCAGCGTTGGAGGGACAGGGGTCGGAGTAAGGGGCTACACCTTC. It codes for CSVGGTGVGVRGYTF.

This clonotype was seen a few times. The chain employs TRBV19 and TRBJ1-2; a possible D gene is TRBD1 (6 bases). The germline gives CDR1 LNHDA, CDR2 SQIVND (reference sequence). The CDR3 is made up of 15 amino acids. V lost 6 bases and J 4 bases, leaving 18 bases between the germline ends. The chain's CDR3 is CASSPMGGHSYGYTF. DNA of the CDR3: TGTGCCAGTAGCCCCATGGGGGGGCACAGCTATGGCTACACCTTC. The whole variable domain, filled in from reference TRBV19 and TRBJ1-2, reads DGGITQSPKYLFRKEGQNVTLSCEQNLNHDAMYWYRQDPGQGLRLIYYSQIVNDFQKGDIAEGYSVSREKKESFPLTVTSAQKNPTAFYLCASSPMGGHSYGYTFGSGTRLTVV.

This clonotype was counted only a few times. The V gene is TRBV7-2, the J gene TRBJ2-3; TRBD2 aligns across 11 bases. After removal of 1 base from V and 6 bases from J, the junction contained 0 bases not matched to a gene. Germline CDR1 and CDR2: SGHTA and FQGNSA. CDR3 length: 14 residues. This chain's CDR3 is CASSLGLAGDTQYF. The CDR3 nucleotides read TGTGCCAGCAGCTTAGGACTAGCGGGGGATACGCAGTATTTT.

The sample holds a few counts of this clonotype. V usage is TRBV29-1 and J usage is TRBJ2-5, with a weak D call TRBD1 (6 bases). Germline CDR1 SQVTM, CDR2 ANQGSEA. With 3 bases removed from V and 3 bases from J, the gap between germline ends came to 8 bases. This CDR3 is 12 amino acids long. The CDR3 sequence: CSVDPGEETQYF. Here the CDR3 DNA reads TGCAGCGTTGATCCAGGGGAAGAGACCCAGTACTTC.

In its sample, this clonotype was seen a few times. The rearrangement links TRBV7-2 to TRBJ2-3, with D perhaps matching TRBD2 (5 bases). Germline lookup yields CDR1 SGHTA and CDR2 FQGNSA. V lost 4 bases and J lost 0, with 11 bases in between. The CDR3 covers 15 residues. CDR3 residues: CASSSDYLSTDTQYF. The CDR3 DNA is TGTGCCAGCAGCTCAGACTACCTAAGCACAGATACGCAGTATTTT.

The chain is built from TRBV7-2 and TRBJ2-3; D is unresolved. Trimming removed 5 bases at V and 6 bases at J, with 12 bases between. The CDR3 has 13 residues. Germline CDR1 SGHTA, CDR2 FQGNSA. The CDR3 loop reads CASSAIRQDTQYF. In DNA, the CDR3 is TGTGCCAGCAGCGCCATCAGGCAGGATACGCAGTATTTT.

This clonotype was picked up one time. The chain couples TRBV27 to TRBJ2-7; D may be TRBD2 (6 bases). V lost 6 bases, J lost 0 bases, and 12 bases lay in between. This CDR3 is built from 14 residues. The germline gives CDR1 MNHEY, CDR2 SMNVEV (reference sequence). The CDR3 DNA follows: TGTGCCAGCAGAAGACGGGGACTCTCCTACGAGCAGTACTTC. Protein sequence: CASRRRGLSYEQYF.

This chain links TRBV12-3 or TRBV12-4 with TRBJ1-1, with D tentatively TRBD1 (6 bases). This CDR3 region has 11 residues. The V end lost 6 bases, the J end lost 11 bases, and 13 bases lay between the germline ends. CDR3 DNA sequence: TGTGCCAGCAGCCTAACAGGGTATGCTTTCTTT. Its protein product is CASSLTGYAFF.

This chain links TRBV5-1 with TRBJ1-4, with D unresolved. The CDR3 covers 12 residues. Trimming left V 0 bases short and J 7 bases short, with 4 bases between. Germline V gene lookup returns CDR1 SGHRS and CDR2 YFSETQ. In DNA, the CDR3 is TGCGCCAGCAGCTTGGCCGGTGAAAAACTGTTTTTT. As protein: CASSLAGEKLFF.

This clonotype was observed a few times. This sequence joins TRBV3-1 and TRBJ1-6, with D unresolved. Trimming cost V 1 base and J 10 bases, with 8 bases left between them. The CDR3 extends over 13 amino acids. CDR1 and CDR2 (germline): LGHDT, YNNKEL (reference sequence). The CDR3 sequence is CASSQVGESPLHF. The DNA of the CDR3 is TGTGCCAGCAGCCAAGTCGGAGAATCACCCCTCCACTTT.

This rearrangement joins TRBV9 to TRBJ2-5, with no clear D. Germline values: CDR1 SGDLS, CDR2 YYNGEE. The CDR3 consists of 14 residues. The ends were cut back, 5 bases at V and 1 base at J, with 12 bases in the middle. CDR3 DNA sequence: TGTGCCAGCAGTACGGGCCAAGGCCAAGAGACCCAGTACTTC. Amino acids: CASSTGQGQETQYF.

The chain couples TRBV20-1 to TRBJ1-5; D is unresolved. The V gene's germline CDR1 is DFQATT and CDR2 SNEGSKA (reference sequence). The length of the CDR3 is 12 residues. The germline V and J ends were trimmed by 2 bases and 3 bases, with 5 bases remaining between them. CDR3: CSARQYNQPQHF. The CDR3 nucleotides read TGCAGTGCTAGACAGTACAATCAGCCCCAGCATTTT.